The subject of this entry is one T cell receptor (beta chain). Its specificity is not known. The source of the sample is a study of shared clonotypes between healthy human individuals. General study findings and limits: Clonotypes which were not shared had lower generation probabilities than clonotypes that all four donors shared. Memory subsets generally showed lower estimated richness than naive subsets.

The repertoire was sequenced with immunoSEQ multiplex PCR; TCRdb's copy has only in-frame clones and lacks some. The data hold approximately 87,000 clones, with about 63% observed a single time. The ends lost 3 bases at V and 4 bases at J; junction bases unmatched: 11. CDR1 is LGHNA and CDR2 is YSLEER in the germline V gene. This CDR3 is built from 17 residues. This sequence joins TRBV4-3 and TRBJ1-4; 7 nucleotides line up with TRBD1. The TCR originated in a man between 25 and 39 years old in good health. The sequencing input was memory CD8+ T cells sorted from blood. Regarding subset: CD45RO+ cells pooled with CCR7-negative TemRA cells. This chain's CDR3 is CASSQDTGVAGNEKLFF. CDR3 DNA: TGCGCCAGCAGCCAGGATACAGGGGTCGCGGGTAATGAAAAACTGTTTTTT.